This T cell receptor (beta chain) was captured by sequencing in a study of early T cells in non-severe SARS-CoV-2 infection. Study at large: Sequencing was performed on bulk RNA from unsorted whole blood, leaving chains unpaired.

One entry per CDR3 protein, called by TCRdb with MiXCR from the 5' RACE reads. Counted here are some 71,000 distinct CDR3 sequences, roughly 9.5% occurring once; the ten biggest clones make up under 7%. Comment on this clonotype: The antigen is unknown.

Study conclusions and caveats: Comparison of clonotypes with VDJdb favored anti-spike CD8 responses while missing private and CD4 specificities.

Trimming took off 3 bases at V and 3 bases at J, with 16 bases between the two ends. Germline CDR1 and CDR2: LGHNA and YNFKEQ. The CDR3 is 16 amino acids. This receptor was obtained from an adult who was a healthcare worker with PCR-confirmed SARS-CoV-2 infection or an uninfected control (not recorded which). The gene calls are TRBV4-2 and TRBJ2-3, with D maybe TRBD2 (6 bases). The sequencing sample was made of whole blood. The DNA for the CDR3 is TGTGCCAGCAGCCAGTCTCCCGGGAGTTATACAGATACGCAGTATTTT. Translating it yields CASSQSPGSYTDTQYF.